This record looks at one T cell receptor beta chain sequence and its context. This clonotype occurred many times. Its antigen remains undetermined. Base qualities are not recorded, but no much larger clone differs from it by a single base. This sample was taken from a study of identical twins (dated by TCRdb to the mid-2010s). As for the study more broadly: The study deep-sequenced TCR alpha and beta repertoires from monozygotic twins, unrelated adults of various ages and cord blood to test whether fetal clonotypes persist. To rule out contamination, the twin experiments were replicated at different times with different library preparation protocols. Results the study describes overall, beyond this receptor: Compared with coincidental sharing between unrelated individuals, out-of-frame TCR alpha sequences shared between twins showed an excess of sequences with low generation probability. Invariant T cells such as MAIT and iNKT could partly confound zero-insertion analyses, though diverse VJ usage argued against this for most clonotypes. In monozygotic twins, out-of-frame TCR alpha sharing was systematically underestimated by recombination models, although the models agreed with sharing between unrelated individuals. Because the same donors could not be followed over many years, conclusions were based on cross-sectional statistical analysis. Abundant cord blood beta clonotypes carried fewer insertions; young adult naive repertoires showed a weaker similar trend, while memory repertoires showed none. The excess sharing between twins in beta out-of-frame sequences was weaker because fewer shared sequences reduced the signal-to-noise ratio.

Only healthy Caucasian donors were included. The twin cohort comprised three pairs of female monozygotic twins, all aged about 18 to 30 years. Positive isolation kits from Invitrogen were used to isolate CD4+ and CD8+ T cell populations. Library generation was performed with 5' RACE. Sequencing took place on an Illumina HiSeq 2000. Template switching added a universal primer binding site, and the final cDNA carried a unique molecular identifier that allowed TCR cDNA molecules to be counted accurately. First-strand cDNA for TCR alpha and beta chains was synthesized from specific primers in the conserved constant-segment region. To control for contamination, every cDNA library was double barcoded, receiving both a SMART-Mk sample barcode and Illumina barcodes. TruSeq adapter sequences, together with Illumina sample barcodes, were added in two successive PCR steps. The TCR alpha and beta cDNA libraries were sequenced on the Illumina HiSeq platform using custom primers. The study's processing was this. Raw reads were processed with MiGEC to extract unique molecular identifiers, and MiXCR was used to determine CDR3 positions. Recombination models were inferred per individual with the repgenHMM and IGoR tools using an EM algorithm. Shared clonotypes were analyzed with the tcR package in R, and sharing was normalized by the product of cloneset sizes. Out-of-frame nonproductive sequences were analyzed to study raw recombination free of thymic and clonal selection effects. TCRdb reprocessed the public reads (quality trimming at Q25 with fastp, clone calling with MiXCR) and kept in-frame beta chains. Here each entry gathers all rows of one CDR3 protein and keeps the most common genes and DNA. The V and J calls were not made by the authors but by TCRdb's processing. This sample lists some 270,000 distinct CDR3 sequences; approximately 8.6% were detected once. The top ten hold approximately 3% of the sample.

The sample also formed part of further work on yellow fever vaccine responses in identical twins. As noted in the second study: According to the authors, in identical twins the way T cells responded to vaccination appeared partly convergent and partly personalized. In identical twins, the study followed T cell clones that responded to the vaccine with precision.

This clonotype was obtained from a woman between 18 and 29 years old in good health. Sequencing was performed on CD8+ T cells sorted from blood.

The nucleotide sequence reads as follows: TGTGCCAGCAGACAGGGACTAGCGGGGTCCACCCAGTACTTC. This yields the protein CASRQGLAGSTQYF. The chain employs TRBV7-9 and TRBJ2-5; TRBD2 aligns with 13 central bases. V trim: 6 bases; J trim: 8 bases; unmatched bases: 6. As encoded in the germline V gene (reference sequence), CDR1 is SEHNR while CDR2 is FQNEAQ. The CDR3, cysteine through phenylalanine, is 14 amino acids long. Just the 42-base CDR3 DNA is kept, in frame starting at base 1.